This TCR beta chain was captured by sequencing in a study of shared clonotypes between healthy human individuals. TCRdb keeps only in-frame clones here, not all; method: immunoSEQ multiplex PCR. The table shows roughly 2.1 million clones, with about 93% occurring only once. This clone was recorded only once. Naive CD8 cells, CD45RO-negative and positively selected for CCR7, excluded terminally differentiated effector memory CD45RA+ cells. The CDR3 is made up of 15 amino acids. CDR1 is MNHEY, CDR2 SVGAGI, per germline. Between the trimmed V and J ends, which lost 5 bases and 0 bases, there was a span of 13 bases.

The clonotype was recovered from a man between 18 and 29 years old in good health. Some clones in this sample may be carry-over from other donors' samples. Sequencing input: naive CD8+ T cells from PBMCs. The chain has TRBV6-5 and TRBJ1-1; D not resolved. DNA of the CDR3: TGTGCCAGCAGTAATTCGGGCACCATGAACACTGAAGCTTTCTTT. Residues: CASSNSGTMNTEAFF.